This entry lists 21 T cell receptor beta chains sequenced from one sample in a study of blood T cell repertoires in COVID-19 (TCRdb year 2020). Library method: the immunoSEQ multiplex PCR assay. Held by TCRdb, this immuneACCESS table contains in-frame sequences only and omits some clones. Under half of the omission traces to an unresolved V gene where checked; the cause of the rest is unknown. Here the sample has tens of thousands of clones; just under 80% occur a single time. 6.3% of the sample is in the top ten clones. Sequenced input: peripheral blood. These receptors were collected from a man aged 65-85 years with COVID-19, enrolled during active disease.

This rearrangement joins TRBV28 to TRBJ2-2; 8 nucleotides agree with TRBD1. CDR1 is MDHEN and CDR2 is SYDVKM in the germline V gene. This CDR3 region has 16 residues. Unmatched junction bases numbered 13, after V lost 7 bases and J lost 6 bases. For the CDR3, the DNA is TGTGCCAGCATCTCTGGACAGGGTCCCTGGGCCGGGGAGCTGTTTTTT. This sequence encodes CASISGQGPWAGELFF.

J is TRBJ2-2 and V is TRBV18, with 8 bases aligning to TRBD2. This CDR3 has 15 amino acids. The junction had 3 bases not matched to a gene; V was cut back by 1 base and J by 5 bases. CDR1 KGHSH and CDR2 LQKENI come from the germline V gene. CDR3 nucleotides: TGTGCCAGCTCACCACTCCTAGCGGGTACCGGGGAGCTGTTTTTT. Its protein is CASSPLLAGTGELFF.

The CDR3 sequence is CASSFQGWGETQYF. CDR3 coding DNA: TGTGCCAGCAGCTTTCAGGGATGGGGAGAGACCCAGTACTTC. The chain has TRBV7-9 and TRBJ2-5, with a weak D call TRBD1 (5 bases). This CDR3 region has 14 residues. Trimming removed 3 bases from V and 4 bases from J, with 12 bases in between. Germline-derived CDR1 and CDR2 are SEHNR and FQNEAQ (reference sequence). The entire variable domain, with the rest obtained from reference TRBV7-9 and TRBJ2-5, is as follows: DTGVSQNPRHKITKRGQNVTFRCDPISEHNRLYWYRQTLGQGPEFLTYFQNEAQLEKSRLLSDRFSAERPKGSFSTLEIQRTEQGDSAMYLCASSFQGWGETQYFGPGTRLLVL.

This clone was seen a handful of times. This chain uses TRBV12-3 or TRBV12-4 with TRBJ2-5; D remains unclear. This CDR3 spans 13 amino acids. Trimming pared 6 bases from V and 5 bases from J, leaving 13 bases between. CDR3 nucleotide sequence: TGTGCCAGCAGGGGCCTCACAAGGGAGACCCAGTACTTC. Translated: CASRGLTRETQYF.

DNA of the CDR3: TGTGCCAGCAGTCTTTTACAGGGTTTCGAGCAGTACTTC. This sequence encodes CASSLLQGFEQYF. The chain links TRBV6-2 or TRBV6-3 to TRBJ2-7; TRBD1 might be the D (6 bases). V lost 5 bases, J lost 6 bases, and 14 bases lay in between. The V gene's germline CDR1 is MNHEY and CDR2 SVGEGT. The CDR3 has 13 amino acids.

The chain employs TRBV5-1 and TRBJ2-5; 9 nucleotides align to TRBD1. Trimming at V came to 4 bases and at J to 2 bases, leaving 3 bases not matched to a gene. The CDR3 has 14 amino acids. Germline V CDR1 and CDR2: SGHRS, YFSETQ. DNA of the CDR3: TGCGCCAGCAGCCACGGGACAGGGCAAGAGACCCAGTACTTC. The encoded protein is CASSHGTGQETQYF.

The V gene is TRBV11-2, the J gene TRBJ2-7; 11 bases line up with TRBD2. The J segment lost 4 bases and the V segment lost 5 bases, leaving 7 bases of the junction unmatched. This CDR3 contains 15 residues. CDR1 SGHAT and CDR2 FQNNGV come from the germline V gene. CDR3 coding DNA: TGTGCCAGCAGCCGACTTAGCGGGGGGGGATACGAGCAGTACTTC. Translated, it gives CASSRLSGGGYEQYF.

This clone was found once. V usage is TRBV18 and J usage is TRBJ1-5, with TRBD1 as a possible D gene (5 bases). V shed 2 bases and J shed 4 bases, with 9 bases lying between them. Germline CDR1 reads KGHSH; CDR2 reads LQKENI. CDR3 length: 14 amino acids. In DNA, the CDR3 is TGTGCCAGCTCACCAGGGGCCGGGAATCAGCCCCAGCATTTT. Its protein product is CASSPGAGNQPQHF.

This chain joins TRBV18 and TRBJ2-1; 8 positions agree with TRBD2. The CDR3 consists of 14 residues. Per germline, CDR1 KGHSH and CDR2 LQKENI. V lost 2 bases and J lost 3; bases outside the gene matches: 0. The CDR3, as DNA: TGTGCCAGCTCACCAACTAGCGGCTACAATGAGCAGTTCTTC. Translated: CASSPTSGYNEQFF.

This chain uses TRBV11-3 with TRBJ1-1; 7 bases align to TRBD1. The CDR3 is 13 amino acids. V shed 4 bases and J 3 bases; nucleotides not matched to a gene: 2. CDR1 and CDR2 (germline): SGHNT, YENEEA. The CDR3 here is CASSSQGDTEAFF. The CDR3 coding sequence is TGTGCCAGCAGCTCTCAGGGGGACACTGAAGCTTTCTTT. Variable domain in full (rest from reference TRBV11-3 and TRBJ1-1): EAGVVQSPRYKIIEKKQPVAFWCNPISGHNTLYWYLQNLGQGPELLIRYENEEAVDDSQLPKDRFSAERLKGVDSTLKIQPAELGDSAVYLCASSSQGDTEAFFGQGTRLTVV.

The V call is TRBV27, the J call TRBJ2-7, with 15 bases fitting TRBD2. The V gene's germline CDR1 is MNHEY and CDR2 SMNVEV (reference sequence). CDR3 size: 16 residues. V lost 5 bases to trimming and J lost 4 bases; unmatched junction nucleotides: 6. The CDR3 spells CASSGGTSGRLYEQYF. CDR3 DNA sequence: TGTGCCAGCAGTGGGGGGACTAGCGGGAGGTTATACGAGCAGTACTTC.

The gene calls are TRBV6-6 and TRBJ2-6; no definite D call. This CDR3 is built from 14 residues. The germline V and J ends were trimmed by 5 bases and 4 bases, with 9 bases remaining between them. CDR1 MNHNY and CDR2 SVGAGI come from the germline V gene (reference sequence). CDR3 residues: CASSTVAGANVLTF. In DNA, the CDR3 is TGTGCCAGCAGTACCGTGGCCGGGGCCAACGTCCTGACTTTC.

The DNA for the CDR3 is TGTGCCAGCAGTGAAGTAGAGAACACTGAAGCTTTCTTT. Translating gives CASSEVENTEAFF. The chain combines TRBV2 with TRBJ1-1; D unclear. The CDR3 consists of 13 residues. The germline CDR1 and CDR2 sequences are SNHLY and FYNNEI. Trimming removed 1 base at V and 1 base at J, with 4 bases between.

V gene TRBV5-1 combines with J gene TRBJ1-5, with D possibly TRBD1 on 5 matching bases. This CDR3 comprises 14 residues. The V gene's germline CDR1 is SGHRS and CDR2 YFSETQ. V lost 4 bases to trimming and J lost 6 bases, with 14 bases between them. CDR3 loop: CASSPGEGSQPQHF. The CDR3 DNA sequence: TGCGCCAGCAGCCCTGGGGAGGGGAGTCAGCCCCAGCATTTT.

This rearrangement joins TRBV18 to TRBJ2-2, with a possible D match to TRBD2 (7 bases). The V gene lost 5 bases and the J gene lost 4 bases, with 14 bases spanning the gap. The CDR3 has 15 residues. The V gene's germline CDR1 is KGHSH and CDR2 LQKENI. CDR3 DNA sequence: TGTGCCAGCTCATTCTCCGGGGGGCCCACCGGGGAGCTGTTTTTT. Translating gives CASSFSGGPTGELFF.

The V gene is TRBV7-6, the J gene TRBJ2-2; tentatively, D is TRBD2 (5 bases). V lost 5 bases to trimming and J lost 1 base, with 11 bases between them. This CDR3 region has 15 residues. Germline-derived CDR1 and CDR2 are SGHVS and FNYEAQ. The CDR3 DNA follows: TGTGCCAGCAGCCCTGGACTTATGAACACCGGGGAGCTGTTTTTT. Residues: CASSPGLMNTGELFF.

The chain uses TRBV9 and TRBJ1-1; 7 nucleotides align to TRBD1. V gave up 4 bases and J gave up 7 bases; unmatched junction bases: 10. The CDR3 has 14 amino acids. Germline-derived CDR1 and CDR2 are SGDLS and YYNGEE. The CDR3, as DNA: TGTGCCAGCAGCCCGGGGACAGAATACTATGAAGCTTTCTTT. Residues: CASSPGTEYYEAFF.

CDR3 sequence (DNA): TGTGCCAGCAGCCGGACGGGCAGGGAAGGCTACACCTTC. It yields the protein CASSRTGREGYTF. This chain joins TRBV11-3 and TRBJ1-2; tentatively, D is TRBD1 (5 bases). CDR1 and CDR2 (germline): SGHNT, YENEEA. Between the trimmed V and J ends, which lost 5 bases and 8 bases, there was a span of 15 bases. CDR3 length: 13 residues. The whole variable domain, remainder taken from reference TRBV11-3 and TRBJ1-2, is EAGVVQSPRYKIIEKKQPVAFWCNPISGHNTLYWYLQNLGQGPELLIRYENEEAVDDSQLPKDRFSAERLKGVDSTLKIQPAELGDSAVYLCASSRTGREGYTFGSGTRLTVV.

This clone was picked up a small number of times. The CDR3 spells CSARRVNEQYF. The CDR3 bases are TGCAGTGCTAGAAGAGTGAACGAGCAGTACTTC. V gene TRBV20-1 combines with J gene TRBJ2-7; D remains unclear. Germline V lookup: CDR1 DFQATT, CDR2 SNEGSKA (reference sequence). The CDR3 totals 11 residues. V shed 2 bases and J shed 5 bases, with 7 bases lying between them.

The chain links TRBV5-1 to TRBJ2-2, with 9 bases fitting TRBD2. Germline V gene lookup returns CDR1 SGHRS and CDR2 YFSETQ. The length of the CDR3 is 17 residues. J lost 1 base, V lost 4 bases, and 8 bases had no gene match. The CDR3 spells CASSVRGSGRNTGELFF. DNA of the CDR3: TGCGCCAGCAGCGTCCGCGGTAGCGGGAGGAACACCGGGGAGCTGTTTTTT.

J is TRBJ1-1 and V is TRBV6-5; 10 nucleotides agree with TRBD1. The V gene end was trimmed by 7 bases and the J gene end by 4 bases; junction bases not matched to a gene: 6. CDR3 length: 14 residues. The V gene's germline CDR1 is MNHEY and CDR2 SVGAGI. The CDR3, as DNA: TGTGCCAGCACCTATGACAGGGGGCTCACTGAAGCTTTCTTT. Amino acids: CASTYDRGLTEAFF.